This T cell receptor (beta chain) was captured by sequencing in a study of blood T cell repertoires in COVID-19 (dated by TCRdb to the early 2020s). Turning to the overall study: Collaborator samples came from the United States, Italy and Spain and covered acute and convalescent phases of COVID-19. HLA class I and class II types, where available, came from metadata supplied by the sample provider rather than from assay-based typing. The prospective study material was composed of cDNA or gDNA derived from T cells, B-cell-depleted T cells, or PBMCs. Samples were obtained from the ongoing ImmuneRACE study (first 160 participants) and from 1,254 subjects provided by 6 global collaborators. Subjects who had been exposed to COVID-19, were actively infected with it, or had recovered from it provided the deeply sampled blood TCRbeta repertoires that made up the dataset. A freely available public database, intended as a resource for researchers studying the immune response to SARS-CoV-2, is where the repertoires were released. The sample metadata nearly always contained a de-identified subject ID, COVID-19 status, age in years and sex. What the work shows at the level of the full study, not this receptor alone: The amount of clinical and demographic metadata varied by source and participant and was provided uncurated.

In regard to this clone: The antigen it recognizes is unknown. The input lacks base qualities; no much larger clone sits a single base away.

Whole blood was collected in K2EDTA tubes by collaborating institutions according to the institutions' own protocols. For TCRbeta analysis, collaborator samples were shipped as frozen whole blood, as isolated PBMCs, or as DNA extracted from either sample type. From the cysteine through the phenylalanine, the CDR3 covers 12 amino acids. Only the CDR3 part of the read is kept: 36 bases, read in frame from the first base. Between the V and J ends, shortened by 5 bases and 5 bases respectively, the junction contains 9 bases. The immunoSEQ Assay, a bias-controlled multiplex PCR, was used to amplify TCRbeta CDR3 regions from genomic DNA. On the study's bioinformatics: Within the assay, amplification of reference gene primers was used to estimate how many nucleated cells each sample contained. Sequence reads were collapsed and filtered to measure the absolute abundance of every unique TCRbeta CDR3 rearrangement. For each sample, productive Simpson clonality was calculated as the square root of Simpson's diversity index over productive rearrangements. TCRdb obtained this table from immuneACCESS and retained in-frame rearrangements with V and J assigned. These tables miss some clones; where compared with another copy, unresolved V genes account for less than half of the shortfall, and the remainder is unexplained. The D gene and trimming were derived from the DNA, and the V and J assignments and clone size from that table. Counted in this sample were under 300,000 clones; approximately 85% of them appeared once. 9.5% to 11% of the sample comes from the top ten.

The sequence came from a woman aged 70-85 years with acute or convalescent COVID-19. Sequencing used peripheral blood. The receptor chain draws on TRBV12-3 or TRBV12-4 and TRBJ2-5; the D gene cannot be resolved reliably. The DNA sequence is as follows: TGTGCCAGCAGTATCAGCAGGGAGACCCAGTACTTC. Its protein reads: CASSISRETQYF.